Listed below are T cell receptor beta chains from one sample, sequenced in a study of spatial heterogeneity in lung cancer. MiXCR, applied by TCRdb to the 5' RACE reads, yields one record per CDR3 protein. Among about 53,000 distinct CDR3 sequences listed, over 5.5% were seen once. Sequences were derived from PBMCs, sampled at surgery. The source is a female donor with early-stage non-small cell lung cancer. Both conserved end residues are part of each CDR3. Fields, in order: D gene, J gene, clone size, V gene, CDR3 protein, CDR3 DNA. A D gene is named only where the DNA matches it firmly. The size of a clone is reported for some rows only, either as once, few or many, or as a class for expanded clones.

- | TRBJ2-3 | many | TRBV12-3/TRBV12-4 | CASSFSASVGGDTQYF | TGTGCCAGCAGTTTCTCCGCCTCCGTGGGTGGAGATACGCAGTATTTT
- | TRBJ2-2 | many | TRBV11-1 | CASSSQMTGELFF | TGTGCCAGCAGCTCCCAAATGACCGGGGAGCTGTTTTTT
- | TRBJ2-5 | many | TRBV28 | CASYRTGVRETQYF | TGTGCCAGTTATCGAACGGGGGTTCGAGAGACCCAGTACTTC
TRBD1 | TRBJ2-3 | many | TRBV2 | CASSGTGGTDTQYF | TGTGCCAGCAGCGGGACAGGGGGCACAGATACGCAGTATTTT
- | TRBJ2-3 | many | TRBV5-1 | CASSLMETDTQYF | TGCGCCAGCAGCTTGATGGAAACAGATACGCAGTATTTT
- | TRBJ1-1 | - | TRBV7-9 | CASSPVGFNTEAFF | TGTGCCAGCAGCCCCGTGGGTTTCAACACTGAAGCTTTCTTT
- | TRBJ2-3 | many | TRBV2 | CASHISLDTQYF | TGTGCCAGCCATATCTCGCTGGATACGCAGTATTTT
TRBD2 | TRBJ2-2 | - | TRBV3-1 | CASSQVRAGAPTGELFF | TGTGCCAGCAGCCAAGTCAGAGCGGGGGCTCCGACCGGGGAGCTGTTTTTT
- | TRBJ2-7 | - | TRBV10-3 | CAISDPTRAPGEQYF | TGTGCCATCAGTGACCCTACCCGGGCTCCCGGGGAGCAGTACTTC
- | TRBJ1-1 | many | TRBV5-4 | CASSLGVSVNTEAFF | TGTGCCAGCAGCCTAGGGGTCAGTGTCAACACTGAAGCTTTCTTT